The 6 T cell receptor beta chains reported below all come from one sample, sequenced in a study of cytomegalovirus exposure and HLA in healthy donors. PCR was performed using 60 Vbeta and 13 Jbeta primers. Clones were read by immunoSEQ multiplex PCR, and TCRdb kept only the in-frame ones, dropping some. The sample contains some 110,000 clones, approximately 70% of which appear only once. Sequencing input: PBMCs. These receptors came from a young woman in good health and CMV-seronegative.

The chain carries TRBV30 and TRBJ1-2; tentative D call: TRBD1 (6 bases). Deletions cut 3 bases from V and 4 bases from J, with 18 bases between. The CDR3 has 15 residues. Germline CDR1 GTSNPN, CDR2 SVGIG (reference sequence). CDR3 loop: CAWSITRTAFYGYTF. In nucleotides, the CDR3 is TGTGCCTGGAGCATCACGAGGACAGCCTTCTATGGCTACACCTTC.

The V call is TRBV25-1, the J call TRBJ1-4; 7 bases match TRBD1. Germline CDR1 MGHDK, CDR2 SYGVNS. The J segment lost 8 bases and the V segment lost 4 bases, leaving 10 bases of the junction unmatched. CDR3 length: 15 residues. The CDR3 DNA reads TGTGCCAGCAGTGGGTTCGGGACAGCAGGGGAAAAACTGTTTTTT. This codes for CASSGFGTAGEKLFF. Full variable domain (remainder filled in from reference TRBV25-1 and TRBJ1-4): EADIYQTPRYLVIGTGKKITLECSQTMGHDKMYWYQQDPGMELHLIHYSYGVNSTEKGDLSSESTVSRIRTEHFPLTLESARPSHTSQYLCASSGFGTAGEKLFFGSGTQLSVL.

This clone has a handful of counts. This sequence joins TRBV6-1 and TRBJ1-1, with D uncertain. CDR1 and CDR2 from the germline V gene are MNHNS and SASEGT. Trimming removed 6 bases at V and 3 bases at J, with 11 bases between. This CDR3 spans 13 amino acids. The CDR3 coding sequence is TGTGCCAGCAGATTACAGTCGTACACTGAAGCTTTCTTT. Residues: CASRLQSYTEAFF.

The chain employs TRBV7-7 and TRBJ2-5; 8 nucleotides agree with TRBD2. J lost 1 base, V lost 5 bases, and 3 bases had no gene match. The CDR3 runs to 14 residues. Germline CDR1 SSHAT, CDR2 FNYEAQ (reference sequence). In nucleotides, the CDR3 is TGTGCCAGCAGCACCGCGGGGGGCCAAGAGACCCAGTACTTC. It translates to CASSTAGGQETQYF. Using reference TRBV7-7 and TRBJ2-5 for the parts outside the CDR3, the full variable domain is GAGVSQSPRYKVTKRGQDVTLRCDPISSHATLYWYQQALGQGPEFLTYFNYEAQPDKSGLPSDRFSAERPEGSISTLTIQRTEQRDSAMYRCASSTAGGQETQYFGPGTRLLVL.

The chain employs TRBV5-4 and TRBJ2-1, with 8 bases identical to TRBD2. Losses at the gene ends were 9 bases for V and 5 bases for J; bases not matched to a gene: 7. The CDR3 totals 13 residues. Germline CDR1 is SGHNT and CDR2 is YYREEE (reference sequence). The CDR3 region is CATLAGGNNEQFF. Here the CDR3 DNA reads TGTGCCACCCTAGCGGGCGGTAACAATGAGCAGTTCTTC.

The chain is built from TRBV2 and TRBJ1-1; weak D call: TRBD1 (6 bases). The CDR3 has 14 amino acids. Germline V gene lookup returns CDR1 SNHLY and CDR2 FYNNEI. The V gene lost 10 bases and the J gene lost 0 bases, with 15 bases spanning the gap. This chain's CDR3 is CATHRTDLNTEAFF. The CDR3 region has the DNA TGTGCCACCCACCGGACAGATTTGAACACTGAAGCTTTCTTT.